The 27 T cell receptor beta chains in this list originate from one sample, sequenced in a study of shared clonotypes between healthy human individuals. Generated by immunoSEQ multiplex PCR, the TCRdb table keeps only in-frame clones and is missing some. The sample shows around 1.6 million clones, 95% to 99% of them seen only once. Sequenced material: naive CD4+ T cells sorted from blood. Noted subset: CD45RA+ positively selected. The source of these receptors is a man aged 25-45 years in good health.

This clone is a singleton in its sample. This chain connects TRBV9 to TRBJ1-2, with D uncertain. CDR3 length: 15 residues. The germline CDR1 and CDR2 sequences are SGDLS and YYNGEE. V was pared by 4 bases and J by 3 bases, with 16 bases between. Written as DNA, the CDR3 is TGTGCCAGCAGCCTTTCTACAGCCAGAGACTATGGCTACACCTTC. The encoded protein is CASSLSTARDYGYTF.

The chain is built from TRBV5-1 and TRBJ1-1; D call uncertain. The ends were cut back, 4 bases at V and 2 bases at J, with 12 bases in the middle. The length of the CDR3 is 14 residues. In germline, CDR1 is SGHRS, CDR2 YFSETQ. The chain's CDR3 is CASSEDGRNTEAFF. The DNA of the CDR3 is TGCGCCAGCAGCGAGGATGGGCGAAACACTGAAGCTTTCTTT.

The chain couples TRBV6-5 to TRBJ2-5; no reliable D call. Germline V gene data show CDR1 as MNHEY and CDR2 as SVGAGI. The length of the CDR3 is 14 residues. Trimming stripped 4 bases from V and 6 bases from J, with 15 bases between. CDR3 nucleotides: TGTGCCAGCAGTTCTAACCCTCAACCTCAGACCCAGTACTTC. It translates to CASSSNPQPQTQYF.

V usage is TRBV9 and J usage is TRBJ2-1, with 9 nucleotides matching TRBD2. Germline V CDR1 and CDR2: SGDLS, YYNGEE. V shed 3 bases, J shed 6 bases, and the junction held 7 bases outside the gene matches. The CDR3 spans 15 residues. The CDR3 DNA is TGTGCCAGCAGCGGTGGTAGCGGGAGAAGCAATGAGCAGTTCTTC. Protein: CASSGGSGRSNEQFF.

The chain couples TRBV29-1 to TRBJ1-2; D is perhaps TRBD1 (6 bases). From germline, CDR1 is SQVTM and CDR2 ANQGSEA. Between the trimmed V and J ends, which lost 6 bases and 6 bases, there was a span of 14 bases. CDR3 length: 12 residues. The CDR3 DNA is TGCAGCGTCGTTACAGGGAATGATGGCTACACCTTC. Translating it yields CSVVTGNDGYTF.

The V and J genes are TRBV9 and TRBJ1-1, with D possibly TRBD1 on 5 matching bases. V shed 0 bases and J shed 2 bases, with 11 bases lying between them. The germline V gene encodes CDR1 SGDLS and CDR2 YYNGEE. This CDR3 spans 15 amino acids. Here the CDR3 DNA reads TGTGCCAGCAGCGTAGGAGTCAGGGCCAACACTGAAGCTTTCTTT. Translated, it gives CASSVGVRANTEAFF.

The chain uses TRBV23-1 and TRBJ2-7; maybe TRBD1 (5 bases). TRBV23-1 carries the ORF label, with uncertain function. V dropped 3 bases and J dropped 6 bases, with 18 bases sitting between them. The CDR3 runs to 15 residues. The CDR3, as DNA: TGCGCCAGCAGTCATCATAGGACACCAGGATTCGAGCAGTACTTC. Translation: CASSHHRTPGFEQYF.

CDR3 sequence: CASSQAAGDTEAFF. The CDR3 DNA reads TGCGCCAGCAGCCAAGCGGCAGGGGACACTGAAGCTTTCTTT. This sequence joins TRBV4-1 and TRBJ1-1; the D gene is possibly TRBD1 (6 bases). The CDR3 loop spans 14 amino acids. Germline V lookup: CDR1 MGHRA, CDR2 YSYEKL. The V end lost 1 base, the J end lost 3 bases, and 9 bases lay between the germline ends.

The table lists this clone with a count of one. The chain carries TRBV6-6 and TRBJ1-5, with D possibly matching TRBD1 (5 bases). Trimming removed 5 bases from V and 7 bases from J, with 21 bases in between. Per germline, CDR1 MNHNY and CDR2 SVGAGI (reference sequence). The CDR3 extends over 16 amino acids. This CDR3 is CASSLGTVWGDQPQHF. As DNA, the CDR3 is TGTGCCAGCAGTCTCGGGACGGTCTGGGGCGACCAGCCCCAGCATTTT.

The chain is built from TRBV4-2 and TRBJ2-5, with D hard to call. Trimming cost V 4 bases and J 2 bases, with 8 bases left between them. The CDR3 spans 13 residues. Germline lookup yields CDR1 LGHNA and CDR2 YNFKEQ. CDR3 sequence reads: CASSPDPQETQYF. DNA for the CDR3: TGTGCCAGCAGCCCGGACCCTCAAGAGACCCAGTACTTC.

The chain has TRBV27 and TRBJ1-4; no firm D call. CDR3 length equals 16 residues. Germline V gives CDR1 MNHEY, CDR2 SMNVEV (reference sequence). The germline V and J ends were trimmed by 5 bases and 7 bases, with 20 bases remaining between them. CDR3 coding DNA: TGTGCCAGCAGTACAACCCAGCAGTTGCGCTTTGAAAAACTGTTTTTT. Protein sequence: CASSTTQQLRFEKLFF.

As DNA, the CDR3 is TGTGCCAGCAGCCTCTGGGAGAACAATGAGCAGTTCTTC. Its protein is CASSLWENNEQFF. The rearrangement joins TRBV11-3 to TRBJ2-1, with D possibly matching TRBD2 (5 bases). The CDR3 sequence is 13 residues long. The ends were cut back, 5 bases at V and 5 bases at J, with 10 bases in the middle. Germline CDR1 reads SGHNT; CDR2 reads YENEEA.

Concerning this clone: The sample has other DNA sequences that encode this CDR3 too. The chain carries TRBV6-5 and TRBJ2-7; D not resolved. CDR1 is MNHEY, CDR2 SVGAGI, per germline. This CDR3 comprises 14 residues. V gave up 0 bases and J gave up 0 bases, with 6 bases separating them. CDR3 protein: CASSYSAGSYEQYF. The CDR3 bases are TGTGCCAGCAGTTACTCGGCAGGCTCCTACGAGCAGTACTTC.

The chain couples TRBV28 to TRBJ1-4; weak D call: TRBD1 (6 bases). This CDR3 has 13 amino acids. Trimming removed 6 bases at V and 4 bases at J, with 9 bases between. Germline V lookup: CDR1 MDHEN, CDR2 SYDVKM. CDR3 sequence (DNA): TGTGCCAGCAGCACGGACAGTAATGAAAAACTGTTTTTT. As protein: CASSTDSNEKLFF.

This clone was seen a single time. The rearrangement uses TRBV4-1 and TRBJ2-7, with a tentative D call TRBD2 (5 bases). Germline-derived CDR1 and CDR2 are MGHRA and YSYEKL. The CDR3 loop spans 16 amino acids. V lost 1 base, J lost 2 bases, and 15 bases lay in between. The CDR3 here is CASSQGFGGPPYEQYF. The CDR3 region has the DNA TGCGCCAGCAGCCAAGGGTTCGGAGGCCCGCCCTACGAGCAGTACTTC.

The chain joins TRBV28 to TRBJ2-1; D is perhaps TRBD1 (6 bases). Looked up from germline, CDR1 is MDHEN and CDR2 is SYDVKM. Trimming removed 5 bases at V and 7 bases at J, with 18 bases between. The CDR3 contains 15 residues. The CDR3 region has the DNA TGTGCCAGCAGTCTACCTCCGGGACAACAAAATGAGCAGTTCTTC. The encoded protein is CASSLPPGQQNEQFF.

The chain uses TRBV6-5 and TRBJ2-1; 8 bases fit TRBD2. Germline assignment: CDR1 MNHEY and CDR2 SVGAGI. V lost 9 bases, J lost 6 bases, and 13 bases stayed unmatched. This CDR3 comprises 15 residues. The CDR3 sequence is CASNPGLGEGNEQFF. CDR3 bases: TGTGCCAGTAATCCGGGACTAGGTGAGGGCAATGAGCAGTTCTTC.

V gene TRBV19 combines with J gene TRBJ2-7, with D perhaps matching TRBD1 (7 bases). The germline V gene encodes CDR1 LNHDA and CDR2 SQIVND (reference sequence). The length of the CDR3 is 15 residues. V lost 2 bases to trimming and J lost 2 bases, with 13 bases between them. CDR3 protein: CASSIWQGGTYEQYF. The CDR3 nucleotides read TGTGCCAGTAGTATATGGCAGGGGGGCACCTACGAGCAGTACTTC.

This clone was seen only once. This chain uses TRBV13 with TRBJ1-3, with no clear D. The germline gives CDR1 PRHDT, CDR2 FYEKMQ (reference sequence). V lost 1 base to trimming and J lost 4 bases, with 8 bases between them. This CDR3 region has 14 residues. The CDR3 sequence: CASSLAGIGNTIYF. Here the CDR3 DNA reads TGTGCCAGCAGCTTAGCGGGGATAGGAAACACCATATATTTT.

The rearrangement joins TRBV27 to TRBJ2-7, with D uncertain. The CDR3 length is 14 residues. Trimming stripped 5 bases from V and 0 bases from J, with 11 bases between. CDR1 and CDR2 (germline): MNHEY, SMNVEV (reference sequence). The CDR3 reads CASSIRGSSYEQYF. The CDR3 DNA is TGTGCCAGCAGTATCCGCGGTAGCTCCTACGAGCAGTACTTC.

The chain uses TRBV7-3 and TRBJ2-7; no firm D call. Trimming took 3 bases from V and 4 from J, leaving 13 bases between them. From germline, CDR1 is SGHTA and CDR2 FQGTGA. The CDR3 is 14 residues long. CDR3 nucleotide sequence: TGTGCCAGCAGCTTGTCCGGTTGGGGATACGAGCAGTACTTC. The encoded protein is CASSLSGWGYEQYF.

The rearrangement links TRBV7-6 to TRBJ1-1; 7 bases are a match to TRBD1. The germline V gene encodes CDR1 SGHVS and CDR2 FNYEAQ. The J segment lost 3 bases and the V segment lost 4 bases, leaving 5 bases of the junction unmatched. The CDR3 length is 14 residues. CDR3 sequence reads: CASSSGTGDTEAFF. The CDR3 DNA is TGTGCCAGCAGCTCAGGAACAGGGGACACTGAAGCTTTCTTT.

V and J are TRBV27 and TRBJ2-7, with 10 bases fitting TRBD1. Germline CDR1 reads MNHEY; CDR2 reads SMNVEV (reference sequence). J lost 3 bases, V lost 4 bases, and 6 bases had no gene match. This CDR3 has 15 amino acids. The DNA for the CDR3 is TGTGCCAGCAGTTACCGCGGGGACAGGGGCTACGAGCAGTACTTC. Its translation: CASSYRGDRGYEQYF.

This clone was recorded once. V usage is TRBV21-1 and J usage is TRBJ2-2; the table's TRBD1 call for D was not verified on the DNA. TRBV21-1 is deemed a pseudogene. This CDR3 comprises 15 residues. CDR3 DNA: TGTGCCAGCAGCAAAGTCCGGGACAGCACCGGGGAGCTGTTTTTT. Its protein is CASSKVRDSTGELFF.

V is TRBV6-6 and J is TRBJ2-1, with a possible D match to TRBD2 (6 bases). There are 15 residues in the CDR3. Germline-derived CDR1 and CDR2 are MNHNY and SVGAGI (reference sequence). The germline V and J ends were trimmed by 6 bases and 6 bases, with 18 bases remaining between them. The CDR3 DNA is TGTGCCAGCAGGCGGGGACCGAGCACTTTCAATGAGCAGTTCTTC. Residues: CASRRGPSTFNEQFF.

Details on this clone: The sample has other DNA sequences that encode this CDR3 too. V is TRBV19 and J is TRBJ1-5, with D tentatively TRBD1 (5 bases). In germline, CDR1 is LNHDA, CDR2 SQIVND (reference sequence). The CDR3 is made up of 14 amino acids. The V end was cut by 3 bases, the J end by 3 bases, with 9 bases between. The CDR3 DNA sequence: TGTGCCAGTAGTATTGGGGGTGCCAATCAGCCCCAGCATTTT. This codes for CASSIGGANQPQHF.

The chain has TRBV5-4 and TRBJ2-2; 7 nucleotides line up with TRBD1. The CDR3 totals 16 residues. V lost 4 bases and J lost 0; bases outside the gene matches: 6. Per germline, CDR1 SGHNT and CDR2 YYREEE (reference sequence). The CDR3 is CASSTGQAANTGELFF. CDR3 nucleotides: TGTGCCAGCAGCACCGGACAGGCCGCGAACACCGGGGAGCTGTTTTTT.